Listed here are 11 T cell receptor beta chains from one sample, sequenced in a study of Graves' ophthalmopathy and Graves' hyperthyroidism. Transcripts of RNA were the source for amplifying TCR beta CDR3 regions. RT-PCR with HTBI primers came first, then second-round multiplex PCR. TCRdb processed the multiplex PCR reads anew with MiXCR; each CDR3 protein has one entry. The sample holds approximately 700,000 distinct CDR3 sequences, 40% seen once. Sequences were obtained from peripheral blood. The receptor set was obtained from an adult man with Graves' ophthalmopathy.

A few counts support this clonotype. The genes are TRBV7-3 and TRBJ2-7, with TRBD2 matching 9 bases. The CDR3 extends over 14 amino acids. Germline loops: CDR1 SGHTA, CDR2 FQGTGA. J lost 6 bases, V lost 4 bases, and 7 bases had no gene match. CDR3 sequence (DNA): TGTGCCAGCAGCTCATATAGCGGGAGTCCCGAGCAGTACTTC. Translation gives CASSSYSGSPEQYF.

V gene TRBV25-1 combines with J gene TRBJ2-2; D is undetermined. The CDR3 runs 13 residues. The V and J ends lost 5 bases and 6 bases respectively, with 10 bases between them. Germline lookup yields CDR1 MGHDK and CDR2 SYGVNS. CDR3 residues: CASSYSFSGELFF. The CDR3, as DNA: TGTGCCAGCAGTTACTCGTTCTCCGGGGAGCTGTTTTTT.

The chain employs TRBV7-3 and TRBJ1-1, with D hard to call. Per germline, CDR1 SGHTA and CDR2 FQGTGA. The germline V and J ends were trimmed by 6 bases and 2 bases, with 10 bases remaining between them. The CDR3 length is 13 residues. The CDR3 DNA reads TGTGCCAGCAGGAGGCAAAGTAACACTGAAGCTTTCTTT. Residues: CASRRQSNTEAFF.

Remarks on this clonotype: One end of the junction is discordant with germline, which a read error may explain. V usage is TRBV7-2 and J usage is TRBJ2-5; 8 nucleotides match TRBD2. The CDR3 runs 19 residues. In germline, CDR1 is SGHTA, CDR2 FQGNSA. For the CDR3, the DNA is TGTGCCTGCAGCTTATTACCATCAAATAGCGGGGAGGGGCAAGAGACCCAGTACTTC. Its protein product is CACSLLPSNSGEGQETQYF.

The chain joins TRBV10-3 to TRBJ1-4; 7 positions match TRBD1. CDR3 length: 13 amino acids. CDR1 and CDR2 from the germline V gene are ENHRY and SYGVKD. V was pared by 6 bases and J by 8 bases, with 6 bases of the junction left unmatched. CDR3 nucleotides: TGTGCCATCAGAACAGGGGACAAGGAAAAACTGTTTTTT. This sequence encodes CAIRTGDKEKLFF.

This clonotype was seen ten or more times. V is TRBV10-3 and J is TRBJ1-5, with D perhaps TRBD1 (5 bases). The germline CDR1 and CDR2 sequences are ENHRY and SYGVKD. The CDR3 is 11 amino acids. Between the trimmed V and J ends, which lost 9 bases and 11 bases, there was a span of 14 bases. In nucleotides, the CDR3 is TGTGCCATTGGGGGGGTCACAGCCCAGCATTTT. Amino acid sequence: CAIGGVTAQHF.

The chain has TRBV29-1 and TRBJ2-7, with TRBD2 matching over 8 bases. V dropped 8 bases and J dropped 2; count of bases not matched to a gene: 8. Looked up from germline, CDR1 is SQVTM and CDR2 is ANQGSEA. The CDR3 extends over 13 amino acids. The CDR3 bases are TGCAGCTTAGGCGGGGGGCGCGCCTACGAGCAGTACTTC. It encodes CSLGGGRAYEQYF.

This clonotype has more than one count but fewer than ten. The gene calls are TRBV20-1 and TRBJ2-2; D possibly matches TRBD1 or TRBD2 (7 bases each). Germline CDR1 DFQATT, CDR2 SNEGSKA (reference sequence). Deletions cut 6 bases from V and 2 bases from J, with 10 bases between. The CDR3 length is 13 residues. The CDR3: CSARGGNTGELFF. Written as DNA, the CDR3 is TGCAGTGCCAGGGGGGGCAACACCGGGGAGCTGTTTTTT.

This clonotype was seen ten or more times. The V call is TRBV7-6, the J call TRBJ1-3; weak D call: TRBD1 (5 bases). There are 17 residues in the CDR3. Looked up from germline, CDR1 is SGHVS and CDR2 is FNYEAQ. V lost 5 bases to trimming and J lost 0 bases, with 17 bases between them. CDR3 coding DNA: TGTGCCAGCAGCCCCAGGGACGCACTGAGCTCTGGAAACACCATATATTTT. Translation: CASSPRDALSSGNTIYF. Full variable domain (missing parts from reference TRBV7-6 and TRBJ1-3): GAGVSQSPRYKVTKRGQDVALRCDPISGHVSLYWYRQALGQGPEFLTYFNYEAQQDKSGLPNDRFSAERPEGSISTLTIQRTEQRDSAMYRCASSPRDALSSGNTIYFGEGSWLTVV.

This clonotype appeared a few times. CDR3 bases: TGTGCCAGCAGCTTCCGGCGGGATTACGAGCAGTACTTC. Translated: CASSFRRDYEQYF. The chain couples TRBV5-8 to TRBJ2-7, with D perhaps TRBD2 (6 bases). CDR3 size: 13 residues. The V gene lost 2 bases and the J gene lost 4 bases, with 10 bases spanning the gap. From germline, CDR1 is SGHTS and CDR2 YDEGEE.

About this clonotype: At one end, the junction sequence differs from germline, possibly due to a read error. The rearrangement uses TRBV24-1 and TRBJ1-5, with 9 bases aligning to TRBD1. The CDR3 loop spans 15 amino acids. Germline values: CDR1 KGHDR, CDR2 SFDVKD. CDR3: CASSRGTGIQQPQHF. CDR3 nucleotide sequence: TGTGCCAGCAGTCGAGGGACAGGGATACAGCAGCCCCAGCATTTT.